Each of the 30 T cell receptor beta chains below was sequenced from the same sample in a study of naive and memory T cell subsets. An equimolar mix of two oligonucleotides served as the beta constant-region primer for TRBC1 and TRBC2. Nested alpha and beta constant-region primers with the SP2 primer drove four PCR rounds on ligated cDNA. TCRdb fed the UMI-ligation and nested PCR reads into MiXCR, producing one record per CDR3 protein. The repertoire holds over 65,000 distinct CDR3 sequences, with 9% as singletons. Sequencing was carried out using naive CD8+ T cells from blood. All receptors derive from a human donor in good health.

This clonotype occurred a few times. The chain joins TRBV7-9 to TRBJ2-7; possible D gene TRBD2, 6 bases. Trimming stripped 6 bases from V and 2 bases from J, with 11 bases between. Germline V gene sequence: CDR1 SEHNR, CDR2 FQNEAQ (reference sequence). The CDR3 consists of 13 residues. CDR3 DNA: TGTGCCAGCAGACGTTCGGGGGCCTACGAGCAGTACTTC. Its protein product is CASRRSGAYEQYF.

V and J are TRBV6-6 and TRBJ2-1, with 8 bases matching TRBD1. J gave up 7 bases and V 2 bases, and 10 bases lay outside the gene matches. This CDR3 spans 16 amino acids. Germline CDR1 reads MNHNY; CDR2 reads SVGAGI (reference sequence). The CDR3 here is CASSYLRQGRSNEQFF. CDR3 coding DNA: TGTGCCAGCAGTTACCTTAGACAGGGGCGGAGTAATGAGCAGTTCTTC.

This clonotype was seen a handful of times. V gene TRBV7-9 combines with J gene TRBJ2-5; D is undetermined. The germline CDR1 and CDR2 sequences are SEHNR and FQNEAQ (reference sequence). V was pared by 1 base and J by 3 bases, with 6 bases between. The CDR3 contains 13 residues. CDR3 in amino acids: CASSLGTEETQYF. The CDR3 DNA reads TGTGCCAGCAGCTTAGGGACGGAAGAGACCCAGTACTTC.

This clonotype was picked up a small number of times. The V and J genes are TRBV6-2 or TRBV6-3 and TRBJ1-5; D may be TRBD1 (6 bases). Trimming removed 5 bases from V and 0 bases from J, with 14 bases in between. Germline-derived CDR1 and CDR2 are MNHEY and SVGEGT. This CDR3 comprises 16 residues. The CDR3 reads CASSKPTGFSNQPQHF. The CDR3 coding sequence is TGTGCCAGCAGTAAACCAACAGGGTTTAGCAATCAGCCCCAGCATTTT.

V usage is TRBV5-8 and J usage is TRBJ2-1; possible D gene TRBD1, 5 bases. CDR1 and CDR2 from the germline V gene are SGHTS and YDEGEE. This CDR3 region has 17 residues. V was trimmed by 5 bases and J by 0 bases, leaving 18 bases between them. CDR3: CASSFTTGPSSYNEQFF. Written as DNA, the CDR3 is TGTGCCAGCAGTTTTACTACAGGTCCGAGCTCCTACAATGAGCAGTTCTTC.

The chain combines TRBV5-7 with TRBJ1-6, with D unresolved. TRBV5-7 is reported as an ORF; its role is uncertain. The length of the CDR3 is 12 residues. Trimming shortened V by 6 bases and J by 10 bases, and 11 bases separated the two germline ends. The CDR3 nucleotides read TGTGCCAGCACTGAAAGAAGATCACCCCTCCACTTT. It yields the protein CASTERRSPLHF.

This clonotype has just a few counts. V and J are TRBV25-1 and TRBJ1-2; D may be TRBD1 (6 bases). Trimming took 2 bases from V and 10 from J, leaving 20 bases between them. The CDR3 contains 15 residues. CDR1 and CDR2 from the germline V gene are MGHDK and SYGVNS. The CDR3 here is CASSEGQGLSGLYTF. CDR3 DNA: TGTGCCAGCAGTGAAGGGCAGGGGCTCAGTGGACTCTACACCTTC.

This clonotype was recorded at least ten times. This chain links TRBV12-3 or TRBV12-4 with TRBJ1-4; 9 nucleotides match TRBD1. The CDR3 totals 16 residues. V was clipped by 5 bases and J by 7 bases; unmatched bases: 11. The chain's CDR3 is CASSDRDRDGSEKLFF. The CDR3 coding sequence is TGTGCCAGCAGTGACCGGGACAGGGACGGGAGTGAAAAACTGTTTTTT.

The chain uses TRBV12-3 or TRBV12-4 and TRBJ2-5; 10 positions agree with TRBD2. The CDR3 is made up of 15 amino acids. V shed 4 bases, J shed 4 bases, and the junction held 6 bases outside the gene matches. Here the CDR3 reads CASSSVSGRSETQYF. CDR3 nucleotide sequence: TGTGCCAGCAGTTCCGTTAGCGGGAGGTCAGAGACCCAGTACTTC.

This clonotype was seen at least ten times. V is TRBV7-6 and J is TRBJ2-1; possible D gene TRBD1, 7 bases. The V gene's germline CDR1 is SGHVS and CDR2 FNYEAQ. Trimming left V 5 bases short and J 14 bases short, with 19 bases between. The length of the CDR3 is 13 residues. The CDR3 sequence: CASSPNEAGQKFF. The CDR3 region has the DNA TGTGCCAGCAGCCCCAATGAGGCGGGACAGAAGTTCTTC.

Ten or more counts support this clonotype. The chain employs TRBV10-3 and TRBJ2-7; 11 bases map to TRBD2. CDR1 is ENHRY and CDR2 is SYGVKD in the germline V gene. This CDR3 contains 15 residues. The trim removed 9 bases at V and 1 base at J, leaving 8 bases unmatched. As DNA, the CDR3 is TGTGCCATGCGAACCGGGACTAGCGGTTCCTACGAGCAGTACTTC. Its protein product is CAMRTGTSGSYEQYF.

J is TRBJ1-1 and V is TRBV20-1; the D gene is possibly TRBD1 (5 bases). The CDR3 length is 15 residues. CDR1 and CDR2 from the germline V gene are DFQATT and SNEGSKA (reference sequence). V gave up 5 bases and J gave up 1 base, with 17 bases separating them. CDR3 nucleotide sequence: TGCAGTGCTTGGGACCCCGAATGGGCGAACACTGAAGCTTTCTTT. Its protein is CSAWDPEWANTEAFF.

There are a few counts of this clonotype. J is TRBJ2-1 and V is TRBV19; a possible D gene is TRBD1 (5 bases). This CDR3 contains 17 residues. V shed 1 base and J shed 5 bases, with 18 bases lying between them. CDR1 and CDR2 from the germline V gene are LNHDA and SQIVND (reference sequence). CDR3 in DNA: TGTGCCAGTAGTATAGGCCATACCCCAGGCAGGGACAATGAGCAGTTCTTC. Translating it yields CASSIGHTPGRDNEQFF.

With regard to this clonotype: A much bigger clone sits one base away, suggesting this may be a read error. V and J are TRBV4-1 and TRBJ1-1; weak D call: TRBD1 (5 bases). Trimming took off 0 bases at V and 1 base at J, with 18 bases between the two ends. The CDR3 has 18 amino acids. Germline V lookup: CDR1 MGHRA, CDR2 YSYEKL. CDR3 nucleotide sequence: TGCGCCAGCAGCCAAGATACCCCTCGGTCAGGGCCGAACACTGAAGCTTTCTTT. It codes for CASSQDTPRSGPNTEAFF.

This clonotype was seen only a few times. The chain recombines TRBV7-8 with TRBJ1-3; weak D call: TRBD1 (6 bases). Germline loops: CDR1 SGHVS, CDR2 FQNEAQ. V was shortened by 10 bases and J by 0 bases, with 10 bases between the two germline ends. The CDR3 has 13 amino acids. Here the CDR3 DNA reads TGTGCCACCGGGGGCAGCTCTGGAAACACCATATATTTT. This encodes CATGGSSGNTIYF.

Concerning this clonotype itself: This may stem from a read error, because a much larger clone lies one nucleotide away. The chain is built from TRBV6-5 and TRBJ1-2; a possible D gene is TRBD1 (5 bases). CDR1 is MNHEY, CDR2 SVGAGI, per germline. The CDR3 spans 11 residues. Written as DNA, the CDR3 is TGTGCCAGCAGATCAGGGTCGCGGGATATCTTC. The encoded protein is CASRSGSRDIF.

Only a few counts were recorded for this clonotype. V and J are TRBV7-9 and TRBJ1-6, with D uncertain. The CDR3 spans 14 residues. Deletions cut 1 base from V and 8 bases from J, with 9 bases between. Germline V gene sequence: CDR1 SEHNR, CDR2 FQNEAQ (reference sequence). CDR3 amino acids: CASSLVGFHSPLHF. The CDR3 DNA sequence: TGTGCCAGCAGCTTAGTCGGGTTTCATTCACCCCTCCACTTT.

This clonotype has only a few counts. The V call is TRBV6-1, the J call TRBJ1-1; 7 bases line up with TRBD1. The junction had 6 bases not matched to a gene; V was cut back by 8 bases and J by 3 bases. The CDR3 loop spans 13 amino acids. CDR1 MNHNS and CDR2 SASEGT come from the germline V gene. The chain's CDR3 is CASSDRVDTEAFF. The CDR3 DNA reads TGTGCCAGCTCCGACAGGGTGGACACTGAAGCTTTCTTT.

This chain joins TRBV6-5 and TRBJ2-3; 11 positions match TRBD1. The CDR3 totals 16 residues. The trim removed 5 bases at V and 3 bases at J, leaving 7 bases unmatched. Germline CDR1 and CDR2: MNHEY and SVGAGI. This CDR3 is CASSPSDRGPTDTQYF. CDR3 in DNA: TGTGCCAGCAGTCCGTCGGACAGGGGGCCTACAGATACGCAGTATTTT.

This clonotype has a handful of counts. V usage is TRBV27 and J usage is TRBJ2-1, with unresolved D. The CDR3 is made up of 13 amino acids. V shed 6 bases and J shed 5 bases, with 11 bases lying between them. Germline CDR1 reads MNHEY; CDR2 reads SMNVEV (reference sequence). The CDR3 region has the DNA TGTGCCAGCAGCTACTCAGGACACAATGAGCAGTTCTTC. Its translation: CASSYSGHNEQFF.

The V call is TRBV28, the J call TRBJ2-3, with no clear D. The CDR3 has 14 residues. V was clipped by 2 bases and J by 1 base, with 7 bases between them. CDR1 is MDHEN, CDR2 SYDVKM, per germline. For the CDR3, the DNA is TGTGCCAGCAGTTTAAGACTGGGCACAGATACGCAGTATTTT. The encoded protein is CASSLRLGTDTQYF.

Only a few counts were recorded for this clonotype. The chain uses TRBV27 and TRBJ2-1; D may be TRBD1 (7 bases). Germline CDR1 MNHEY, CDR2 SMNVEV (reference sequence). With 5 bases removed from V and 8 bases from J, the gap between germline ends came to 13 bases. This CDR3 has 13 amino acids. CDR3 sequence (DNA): TGTGCCAGCAGTACACCCAGGGGGGATGAGCAGTTCTTC. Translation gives CASSTPRGDEQFF.

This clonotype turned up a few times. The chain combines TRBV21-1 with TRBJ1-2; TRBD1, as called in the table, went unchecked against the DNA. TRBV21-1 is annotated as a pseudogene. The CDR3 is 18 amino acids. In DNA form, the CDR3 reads TGTGCCAGCAGCCAACCCGGACAGTCCTCTCGATGTAGCTATGGCTACACCTTC. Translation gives CASSQPGQSSRCSYGYTF.

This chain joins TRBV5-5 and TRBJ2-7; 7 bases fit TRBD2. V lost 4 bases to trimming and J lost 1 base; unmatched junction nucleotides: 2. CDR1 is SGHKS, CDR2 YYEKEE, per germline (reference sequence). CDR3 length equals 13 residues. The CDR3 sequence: CASSLRESYEQYF. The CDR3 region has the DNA TGTGCCAGCAGCCTGCGGGAGTCCTACGAGCAGTACTTC.

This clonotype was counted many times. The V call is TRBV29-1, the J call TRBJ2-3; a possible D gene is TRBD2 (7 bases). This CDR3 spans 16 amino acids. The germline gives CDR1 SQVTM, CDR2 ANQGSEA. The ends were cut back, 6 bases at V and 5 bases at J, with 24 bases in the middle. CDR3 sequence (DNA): TGCAGCGTACAAGGGGGGGAGGGCCGGTATCAAGATACGCAGTATTTT. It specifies CSVQGGEGRYQDTQYF.

Written as DNA, the CDR3 is TGTGCCAGCAGTTTAATGGCAGGGGGCTATCAGGCAGATACGCAGTATTTT. As protein: CASSLMAGGYQADTQYF. The V gene is TRBV28, the J gene TRBJ2-3; 8 bases align to TRBD1. There are 17 residues in the CDR3. Losses at the gene ends were 2 bases for V and 4 bases for J; bases not matched to a gene: 11. Germline values: CDR1 MDHEN, CDR2 SYDVKM.

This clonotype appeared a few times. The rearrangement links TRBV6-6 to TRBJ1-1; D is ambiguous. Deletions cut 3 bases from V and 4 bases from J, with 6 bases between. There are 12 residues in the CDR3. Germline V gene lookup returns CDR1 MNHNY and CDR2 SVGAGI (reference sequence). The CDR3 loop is CASSYLSTEAFF. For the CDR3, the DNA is TGTGCCAGCAGTTATTTGTCCACTGAAGCTTTCTTT.

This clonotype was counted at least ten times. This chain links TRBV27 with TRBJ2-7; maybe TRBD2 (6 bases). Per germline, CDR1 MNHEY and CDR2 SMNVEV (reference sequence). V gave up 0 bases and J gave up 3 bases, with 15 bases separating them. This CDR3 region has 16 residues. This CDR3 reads CASSLSSGDHFYEQYF. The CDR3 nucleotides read TGTGCCAGCAGTTTATCGTCGGGAGACCACTTCTACGAGCAGTACTTC.

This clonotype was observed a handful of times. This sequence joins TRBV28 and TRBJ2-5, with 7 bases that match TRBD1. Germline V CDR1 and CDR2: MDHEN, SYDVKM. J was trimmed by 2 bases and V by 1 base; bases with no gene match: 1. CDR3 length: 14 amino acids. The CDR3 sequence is CASSLYRGQETQYF. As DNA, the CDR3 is TGTGCCAGCAGTTTATACAGGGGACAAGAGACCCAGTACTTC.

The CDR3 DNA sequence: TGTGCCAGCAACCACCACCTCTCTGGGGCCAACGTCCTGACTTTC. Its translation: CASNHHLSGANVLTF. The rearrangement links TRBV9 to TRBJ2-6; D remains ambiguous. Germline V CDR1 and CDR2: SGDLS, YYNGEE. This CDR3 is 15 amino acids long. V lost 6 bases and J 0 bases, leaving 10 bases between the germline ends.